These 10 T cell receptor beta chains came from one sample sequenced in a study of shared clonotypes between healthy human individuals. The data were produced by immunoSEQ multiplex PCR, yet TCRdb's version contains in-frame clones alone and is incomplete. The sample has under 2,500,000 clones, approximately 94% seen once; the top ten hold roughly 0.13%. Sequenced material: naive CD4+ T cells sorted from blood. Subset: CD45RA+ positively selected. The source of these receptors is a man aged 18 to 29 in good health.

The chain recombines TRBV4-3 with TRBJ1-2, with D tentatively TRBD1 (5 bases). Trimming pared 3 bases from V and 4 bases from J, leaving 15 bases between. The CDR3 spans 15 residues. In germline, CDR1 is LGHNA, CDR2 YSLEER. The CDR3 region has the DNA TGCGCCAGCAGCCACGACTCCGGGGGTAGCTATGGCTACACCTTC. Translation gives CASSHDSGGSYGYTF.

This chain uses TRBV5-6 with TRBJ1-3; no firm D call. V was pared by 4 bases and J by 4 bases, with 18 bases between. Germline V gene data show CDR1 as SGHDT and CDR2 as YYEEEE. The CDR3 extends over 16 amino acids. The CDR3 reads CASSQQGKGNGNTIYF. CDR3 in DNA: TGTGCCAGCAGCCAGCAAGGCAAGGGAAACGGAAACACCATATATTTT.

This clone was seen more than once but under ten times. V is TRBV7-9 and J is TRBJ1-6; no firm D call. CDR3 length equals 12 residues. CDR1 is SEHNR and CDR2 is FQNEAQ in the germline V gene (reference sequence). Trimming stripped 4 bases from V and 6 bases from J, with 4 bases between. The CDR3 spells CASSSANSPLHF. CDR3 coding DNA: TGTGCCAGCAGCTCTGCTAATTCACCCCTCCACTTT.

The gene calls are TRBV7-9 and TRBJ1-1; tentatively, D is TRBD1 (5 bases). Germline CDR1 reads SEHNR; CDR2 reads FQNEAQ (reference sequence). This CDR3 has 15 residues. Trimming pared 4 bases from V and 1 base from J, leaving 13 bases between. The CDR3 bases are TGTGCCAGCAGCTCAGACCGGGGCCCGAACACTGAAGCTTTCTTT. Encoded protein: CASSSDRGPNTEAFF.

The chain recombines TRBV4-1 with TRBJ2-2; D gene ambiguous. V shed 3 bases and J shed 7 bases, with 6 bases lying between them. The CDR3 has 12 amino acids. The germline CDR1 and CDR2 sequences are MGHRA and YSYEKL. The CDR3 DNA is TGCGCCAGCAGCCATTTAGACGGGGAGCTGTTTTTT. This gives the protein CASSHLDGELFF.

Remarks on this clone: A read error may be the cause here, since a much bigger clone is one base away. Within the sample, other DNA sequences also encode this same CDR3. This chain connects TRBV18 to TRBJ2-5; 7 positions match TRBD1. V gave up 5 bases and J gave up 2 bases; unmatched junction bases: 2. Germline loops: CDR1 KGHSH, CDR2 LQKENI. This CDR3 is built from 13 residues. CDR3 sequence reads: CASSSGQQETQYF. The CDR3 nucleotides are TGTGCCAGCTCATCGGGACAGCAAGAGACCCAGTACTTC.

The chain uses TRBV7-9 and TRBJ2-5; no clear D. The V gene lost 1 base and the J gene lost 1 base, with 7 bases spanning the gap. Germline V CDR1 and CDR2: SEHNR, FQNEAQ (reference sequence). The CDR3 sequence is 14 residues long. The CDR3 here is CASSLDGVQETQYF. CDR3 in DNA: TGTGCCAGCAGCTTAGATGGGGTCCAAGAGACCCAGTACTTC. Supplemented by reference TRBV7-9 and TRBJ2-5, the full variable domain reads DTGVSQNPRHKITKRGQNVTFRCDPISEHNRLYWYRQTLGQGPEFLTYFQNEAQLEKSRLLSDRFSAERPKGSFSTLEIQRTEQGDSAMYLCASSLDGVQETQYFGPGTRLLVL.

The CDR3 sequence: CASSISVRPTGYTF. Written as DNA, the CDR3 is TGTGCCAGCAGCATCTCGGTTCGGCCGACGGGCTACACCTTC. The rearrangement uses TRBV6-5 and TRBJ1-2, with unresolved D. The CDR3 runs 14 residues. Trimming cost V 6 bases and J 8 bases, with 19 bases left between them. Germline assignment: CDR1 MNHEY and CDR2 SVGAGI.

CDR3 amino acids: CAIRKTSGNSYEQYF. In DNA, the CDR3 is TGTGCCATCAGAAAGACTAGCGGAAACTCCTACGAGCAGTACTTC. The chain couples TRBV10-3 to TRBJ2-7; 9 positions match TRBD2. V lost 6 bases, J lost 0 bases, and 6 bases stayed unmatched. Germline CDR1 is ENHRY and CDR2 is SYGVKD. The CDR3 extends over 15 amino acids.

A note on this clone: Other DNA sequences in the sample encode the same CDR3. CDR3 DNA: TGTGCCAGCAGCTTAGAGGGCTCCTACAATGAGCAGTTCTTC. Protein sequence: CASSLEGSYNEQFF. J is TRBJ2-1 and V is TRBV11-2, with D uncertain. The CDR3 totals 14 residues. CDR1 SGHAT and CDR2 FQNNGV come from the germline V gene. Trimming removed 0 bases at V and 0 bases at J, with 3 bases between.